Listed here are 21 T cell receptor beta chains from one sample, sequenced in a study of shared clonotypes between healthy human individuals. CD45RO-negative, CCR7-positively selected cells formed the naive CD8 fraction, excluding terminally differentiated effector memory CD45RA+ cells. The data were produced by immunoSEQ multiplex PCR, yet TCRdb's version contains in-frame clones alone and is incomplete. Of about 2.2 million clones listed, roughly 91% are singletons. The sequenced material came from naive CD8+ T cells from PBMCs. The origin of the receptors is a man aged 18-30 years in good health. Some clones in this sample may be carry-over from other donors' samples.

This clone was counted a single time. The rearrangement links TRBV30 to TRBJ2-7; no clear D gene. Trimming left V 3 bases short and J 5 bases short, with 8 bases between. Germline values: CDR1 GTSNPN, CDR2 SVGIG (reference sequence). CDR3 length equals 11 residues. Written as DNA, the CDR3 is TGTGCCTGGAGCGGGTTCCACGAGCAGTACTTC. Its protein product is CAWSGFHEQYF.

This clone was seen a single time. The chain carries TRBV6-5 and TRBJ1-4; D unclear. The CDR3 is 13 residues long. V lost 6 bases to trimming and J lost 8 bases, with 13 bases between them. From germline, CDR1 is MNHEY and CDR2 SVGAGI. CDR3 nucleotides: TGTGCCAGCAGCCATGACCCCGGGGAAAAACTGTTTTTT. This sequence encodes CASSHDPGEKLFF.

The chain combines TRBV29-1 with TRBJ1-2; 7 bases are a match to TRBD1. V lost 6 bases to trimming and J lost 8 bases; unmatched junction nucleotides: 15. Germline values: CDR1 SQVTM, CDR2 ANQGSEA. This CDR3 is 14 amino acids long. The CDR3 coding sequence is TGCAGCGTCTTAGGGGGCCCTTTCCTTATGGGCTACACCTTC. This translates into CSVLGGPFLMGYTF.

The J gene is TRBJ1-2, the V gene TRBV7-2; D is perhaps TRBD1 (5 bases). The CDR3 spans 17 residues. Germline V gene sequence: CDR1 SGHTA, CDR2 FQGNSA. The V and J ends lost 2 bases and 10 bases respectively, with 26 bases between them. The CDR3 bases are TGTGCCAGCAGCTTAAGAGTCTGGGACGGCCACATGAGTGACTACACCTTC. This gives the protein CASSLRVWDGHMSDYTF. Variable domain in full (rest from reference TRBV7-2 and TRBJ1-2): GAGVSQSPSNKVTEKGKDVELRCDPISGHTALYWYRQSLGQGLEFLIYFQGNSAPDKSGLPSDRFSAERTGGSVSTLTIQRTQQEDSAVYLCASSLRVWDGHMSDYTFGSGTRLTVV.

The rearrangement uses TRBV27 and TRBJ1-6; D unresolved. The V end lost 11 bases, the J end lost 6 bases, and 14 bases lay between the germline ends. Germline assignment: CDR1 MNHEY and CDR2 SMNVEV (reference sequence). CDR3 length: 13 amino acids. CDR3 in amino acids: CAASLSLNSPLHF. The CDR3 nucleotides read TGTGCCGCATCGCTGAGTCTTAATTCACCCCTCCACTTT.

The chain is built from TRBV13 and TRBJ2-7; D possibly corresponds to TRBD2 (5 bases). CDR3 length: 16 residues. Germline V gene lookup returns CDR1 PRHDT and CDR2 FYEKMQ (reference sequence). V dropped 3 bases and J dropped 0 bases, with 15 bases sitting between them. CDR3 sequence: CASSLRGSPTSYEQYF. Here the CDR3 DNA reads TGTGCCAGCAGCTTGAGAGGGTCACCAACCTCCTACGAGCAGTACTTC.

The chain combines TRBV30 with TRBJ2-2, with D perhaps TRBD2 (6 bases). Germline V lookup: CDR1 GTSNPN, CDR2 SVGIG (reference sequence). V lost 0 bases, J lost 9 bases, and 8 bases lay in between. This CDR3 is 12 amino acids long. For the CDR3, the DNA is TGTGCCTGGAGTGTACTAGCACGGGAGCTGTTTTTT. This codes for CAWSVLARELFF.

The genes are TRBV11-1 and TRBJ2-5; TRBD2 matches 11 bases. The germline CDR1 and CDR2 sequences are SGHAT and FQDESV (reference sequence). The CDR3 contains 16 residues. With V trimmed by 1 base and J by 2 bases, 3 bases remained unmatched. CDR3 sequence (DNA): TGTGCCAGCAGCTTAGGTAGCGGGAGGGTACAAGAGACCCAGTACTTC. Protein: CASSLGSGRVQETQYF.

The chain joins TRBV19 to TRBJ2-7, with TRBD1 matching 10 bases. V was clipped by 6 bases and J by 0 bases; unmatched bases: 5. This CDR3 has 15 residues. From germline, CDR1 is LNHDA and CDR2 SQIVND (reference sequence). Here the CDR3 reads CASRGQGDSSYEQYF. CDR3 in DNA: TGTGCCAGTAGAGGACAGGGGGATAGCTCCTACGAGCAGTACTTC.

Concerning this clone: The sample holds other DNA sequences that translate to the same CDR3. The rearrangement links TRBV10-3 to TRBJ1-5; D not certain. The CDR3 runs to 14 residues. Trimming removed 2 bases from V and 6 bases from J, with 11 bases in between. Germline CDR1 reads ENHRY; CDR2 reads SYGVKD. The CDR3 nucleotides read TGTGCCATCAGTGAGGGGCAGGCGGGTCAGCCCCAGCATTTT. Its protein is CAISEGQAGQPQHF.

The CDR3 region has the DNA TGTGCCAGCAGCTTATTCGCACCCCCGACTAGCGGGATTGTTAGAAATGAGCAGTTCTTC. Translation gives CASSLFAPPTSGIVRNEQFF. The gene calls are TRBV11-3 and TRBJ2-1; 11 positions match TRBD2. The CDR3 is 20 residues long. With 2 bases clipped from V and 7 bases from J, the junction kept 19 bases outside the gene matches. The germline V gene has CDR1 SGHNT and CDR2 YENEEA.

V is TRBV4-1 and J is TRBJ2-2, with D perhaps being TRBD1 or TRBD2 (6 bases each). The CDR3 length is 15 residues. With 2 bases removed from V and 7 bases from J, the gap between germline ends came to 14 bases. Germline V CDR1 and CDR2: MGHRA, YSYEKL. This chain's CDR3 is CASSQRVGGNGELFF. CDR3 nucleotide sequence: TGCGCCAGCAGCCAACGTGTAGGGGGGAACGGGGAGCTGTTTTTT.

This clone was seen a single time. The chain recombines TRBV9 with TRBJ2-6; tentative D call: TRBD2 (6 bases). Trimming took 4 bases from V and 4 from J, leaving 24 bases between them. Germline V gene data show CDR1 as SGDLS and CDR2 as YYNGEE. There are 19 residues in the CDR3. CDR3 DNA: TGTGCCAGCAGCACCCCACTGGGACTGTCGGCGTCCGGGGCCAACGTCCTGACTTTC. Protein sequence: CASSTPLGLSASGANVLTF. The variable domain in full, with the rest retrieved from reference TRBV9 and TRBJ2-6, is DSGVTQTPKHLITATGQRVTLRCSPRSGDLSVYWYQQSLDQGLQFLIQYYNGEERAKGNILERFSAQQFPDLHSELNLSSLELGDSALYFCASSTPLGLSASGANVLTFGAGSRLTVL.

The genes are TRBV13 and TRBJ2-7; D is possibly TRBD1 or TRBD2 (5 bases each). CDR3 length: 13 amino acids. Trimming cost V 7 bases and J 3 bases, with 13 bases left between them. Germline CDR1 PRHDT, CDR2 FYEKMQ (reference sequence). CDR3 amino acids: CASTPGRNYEQYF. The CDR3 nucleotides read TGTGCCAGCACACCGGGACGCAACTACGAGCAGTACTTC.

On this clone: Other nucleotide sequences in the sample specify the same CDR3. This sequence joins TRBV27 and TRBJ2-7; D is perhaps TRBD2 (6 bases). In germline, CDR1 is MNHEY, CDR2 SMNVEV (reference sequence). CDR3 size: 11 residues. The germline V and J ends were trimmed by 6 bases and 6 bases, with 9 bases remaining between them. Here the CDR3 DNA reads TGTGCCAGCAGCCTGGGGGGCGAGCAGTACTTC. Translated, it gives CASSLGGEQYF.

The chain is built from TRBV7-2 and TRBJ2-1, with D unresolved. V was trimmed by 6 bases and J by 8 bases, leaving 2 bases between them. CDR3 length: 9 amino acids. CDR1 and CDR2 from the germline V gene are SGHTA and FQGNSA. This CDR3 is CASSDEQFF. The CDR3, as DNA: TGTGCCAGCAGTGATGAGCAGTTCTTC.

This clone was observed once. Written as DNA, the CDR3 is TGTGCCAGCAGCTTAGAGCGGGAGGGCGAGTACGACGAGCAGTACTTC. As protein: CASSLEREGEYDEQYF. This rearrangement joins TRBV7-4 to TRBJ2-7, with 10 bases fitting TRBD2. CDR1 and CDR2 from the germline V gene are SGHVT and SQSDAQ. J gave up 5 bases and V 1 base, and 8 bases lay outside the gene matches. The CDR3 contains 16 residues. The variable domain in full, with the rest retrieved from reference TRBV7-4 and TRBJ2-7, is GAGVSQSPRYKVAKRGRDVALRCDSISGHVTLYWYRQTLGQGSEVLTYSQSDAQRDKSGRPSGRFSAERPERSVSTLKIQRTEQGDSAVYLCASSLEREGEYDEQYFGPGTRLTVT.

The V gene is TRBV10-3, the J gene TRBJ2-5; D uncertain. From germline, CDR1 is ENHRY and CDR2 SYGVKD. The germline V and J ends were trimmed by 0 bases and 2 bases, with 7 bases remaining between them. The CDR3 has 14 amino acids. Here the CDR3 reads CAISESGKQETQYF. CDR3 in DNA: TGTGCCATCAGTGAGTCGGGGAAACAAGAGACCCAGTACTTC.

The chain combines TRBV4-1 with TRBJ1-1; D unresolved. V lost 0 bases, J lost 0 bases, and 11 bases lay in between. CDR3 length equals 16 residues. Germline-derived CDR1 and CDR2 are MGHRA and YSYEKL. The CDR3 is CASSQDSGSMNTEAFF. The CDR3 coding sequence is TGCGCCAGCAGCCAAGATTCGGGCAGCATGAACACTGAAGCTTTCTTT.

The genes are TRBV6-1 and TRBJ1-2; D remains ambiguous. The CDR3 consists of 13 residues. Germline CDR1 reads MNHNS; CDR2 reads SASEGT. The V end lost 6 bases, the J end lost 0 bases, and 8 bases lay between the germline ends. The CDR3 region is CASRGRANYGYTF. CDR3 bases: TGTGCCAGCAGGGGCAGAGCTAACTATGGCTACACCTTC.

As for this clone: The same CDR3 also results from other DNA sequences found in this sample. This chain links TRBV28 with TRBJ1-5; no definite D call. Germline V lookup: CDR1 MDHEN, CDR2 SYDVKM. V was shortened by 3 bases and J by 0 bases, with 6 bases between the two germline ends. CDR3 length equals 14 residues. This CDR3 is CASSFFNSNQPQHF. CDR3 nucleotide sequence: TGTGCCAGCAGTTTTTTCAATAGCAATCAGCCCCAGCATTTT.